What follows describes a single T cell receptor beta chain. As yet, its antigen is unknown. Trimming removed 0 bases at V and 6 bases at J, with 16 bases between. The CDR3 totals 15 residues. Germline CDR1 is GTSNPN and CDR2 is SVGIG (reference sequence). This entry comes from a study of T cell responses to AZD1222 COVID-19 vaccine. Regarding the study as a whole: Among vaccine-associated CD4 TCRs, coverage spanned spike, with dominance at 160-218 and 743-854. Baseline seropositivity occurred in only a handful of AZD1222 recipients. Sampling that yielded the repertoires occurred only after the peak T cell response. Most donors were white British and more were female, and clonal diversity was possibly underestimated.

The assay was immunoSEQ multiplex PCR, and TCRdb's table has in-frame clones only and misses some. The sample includes around 180,000 clones, around 87% seen only once; the top ten take about 2.5%. Sequenced material: peripheral blood, taken on day 0 of MenACWY control vaccination. This receptor was identified in an adult in good health. The chain employs TRBV30 and TRBJ2-3, with a possible D match to TRBD1 (5 bases). The CDR3 reads CAWSVQGALSDTQYF. Here the CDR3 DNA reads TGTGCCTGGAGTGTACAAGGGGCGCTCAGCGATACGCAGTATTTT. Filled out from reference TRBV30 and TRBJ2-3, the complete variable domain reads SQTIHQWPATLVQPVGSPLSLECTVEGTSNPNLYWYRQAAGRGLQLLFYSVGIGQISSEVPQNLSASRPQDRQFILSSKKLLLSDSGFYLCAWSVQGALSDTQYFGPGTRLTVL.